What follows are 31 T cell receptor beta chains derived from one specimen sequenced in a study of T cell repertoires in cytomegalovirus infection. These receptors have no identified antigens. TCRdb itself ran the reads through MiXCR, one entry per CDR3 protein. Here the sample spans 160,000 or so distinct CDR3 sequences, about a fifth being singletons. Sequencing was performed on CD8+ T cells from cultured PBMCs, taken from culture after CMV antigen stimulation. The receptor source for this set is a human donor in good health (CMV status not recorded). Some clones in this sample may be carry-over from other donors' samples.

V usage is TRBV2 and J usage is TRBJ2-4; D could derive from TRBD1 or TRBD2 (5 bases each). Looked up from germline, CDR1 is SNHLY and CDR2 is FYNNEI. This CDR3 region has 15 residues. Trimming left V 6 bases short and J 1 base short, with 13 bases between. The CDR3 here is CASRGTTAAKNIQYF. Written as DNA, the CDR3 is TGTGCCAGCAGGGGGACGACGGCTGCCAAAAACATTCAGTACTTC. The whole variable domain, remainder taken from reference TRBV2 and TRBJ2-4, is EPEVTQTPSHQVTQMGQEVILRCVPISNHLYFYWYRQILGQKVEFLVSFYNNEISEKSEIFDDQFSVERPDGSNFTLKIRSTKLEDSAMYFCASRGTTAAKNIQYFGAGTRLSVL.

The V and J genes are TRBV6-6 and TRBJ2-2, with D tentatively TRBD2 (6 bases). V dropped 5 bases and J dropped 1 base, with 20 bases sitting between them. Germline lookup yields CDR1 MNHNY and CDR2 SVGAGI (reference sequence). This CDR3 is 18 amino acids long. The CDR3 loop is CASSVSPGLAWNTGELFF. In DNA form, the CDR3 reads TGTGCCAGCAGTGTGAGTCCGGGACTTGCCTGGAACACCGGGGAGCTGTTTTTT.

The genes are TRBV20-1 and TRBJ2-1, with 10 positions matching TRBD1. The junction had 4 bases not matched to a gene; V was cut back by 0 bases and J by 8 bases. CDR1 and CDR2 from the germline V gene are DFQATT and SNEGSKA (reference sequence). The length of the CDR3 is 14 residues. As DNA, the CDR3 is TGCAGTGCTAGAGATCTGGACAGGGGGTATGAGCAGTTCTTC. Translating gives CSARDLDRGYEQFF.

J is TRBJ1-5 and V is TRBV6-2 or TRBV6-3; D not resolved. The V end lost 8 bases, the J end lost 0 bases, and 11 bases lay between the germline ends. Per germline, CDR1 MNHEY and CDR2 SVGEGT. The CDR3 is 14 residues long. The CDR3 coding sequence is TGTGCCAGCGACGGGAGCTATAGCAATCAGCCCCAGCATTTT. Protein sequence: CASDGSYSNQPQHF.

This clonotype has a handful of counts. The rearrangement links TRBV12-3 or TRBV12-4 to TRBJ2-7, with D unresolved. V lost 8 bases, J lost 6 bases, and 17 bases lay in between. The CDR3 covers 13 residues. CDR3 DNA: TGTGCCAGCCAGCGTCCTATGAGTGGCGAGCAGTACTTC. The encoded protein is CASQRPMSGEQYF.

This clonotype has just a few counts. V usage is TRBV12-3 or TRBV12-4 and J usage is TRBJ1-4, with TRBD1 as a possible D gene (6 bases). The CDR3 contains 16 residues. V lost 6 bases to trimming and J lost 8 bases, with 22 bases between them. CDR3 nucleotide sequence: TGTGCCAGCAGCTATCCTCAAGGGGGGGTTGAGGAAAAACTGTTTTTT. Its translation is CASSYPQGGVEEKLFF.

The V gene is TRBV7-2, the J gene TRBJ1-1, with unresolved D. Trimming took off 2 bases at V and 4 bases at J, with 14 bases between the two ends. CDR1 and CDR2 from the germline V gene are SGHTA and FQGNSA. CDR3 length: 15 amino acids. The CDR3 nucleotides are TGTGCCAGCAGCTTATGGGCTGGGGAGGTCACTGAAGCTTTCTTT. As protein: CASSLWAGEVTEAFF. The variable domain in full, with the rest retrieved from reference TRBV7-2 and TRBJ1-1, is GAGVSQSPSNKVTEKGKDVELRCDPISGHTALYWYRQSLGQGLEFLIYFQGNSAPDKSGLPSDRFSAERTGGSVSTLTIQRTQQEDSAVYLCASSLWAGEVTEAFFGQGTRLTVV.

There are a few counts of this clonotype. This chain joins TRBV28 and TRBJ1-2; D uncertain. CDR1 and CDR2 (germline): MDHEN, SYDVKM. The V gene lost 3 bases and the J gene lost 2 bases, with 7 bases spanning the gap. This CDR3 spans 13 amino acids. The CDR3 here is CASSLVRNYGYTF. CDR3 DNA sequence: TGTGCCAGCAGTTTGGTCAGAAACTATGGCTACACCTTC.

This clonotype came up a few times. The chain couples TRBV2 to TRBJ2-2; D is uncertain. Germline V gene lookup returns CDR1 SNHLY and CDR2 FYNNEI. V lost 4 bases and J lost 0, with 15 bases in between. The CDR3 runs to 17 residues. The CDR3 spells CASSVTARTPNTGELFF. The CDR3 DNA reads TGTGCCAGCAGTGTTACCGCCAGGACCCCGAACACCGGGGAGCTGTTTTTT. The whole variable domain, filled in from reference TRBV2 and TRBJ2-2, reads EPEVTQTPSHQVTQMGQEVILRCVPISNHLYFYWYRQILGQKVEFLVSFYNNEISEKSEIFDDQFSVERPDGSNFTLKIRSTKLEDSAMYFCASSVTARTPNTGELFFGEGSRLTVL.

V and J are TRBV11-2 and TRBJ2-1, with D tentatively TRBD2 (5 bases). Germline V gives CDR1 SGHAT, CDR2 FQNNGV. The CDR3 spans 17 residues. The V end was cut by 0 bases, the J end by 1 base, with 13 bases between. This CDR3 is CASSLDRYEGSYNEQFF. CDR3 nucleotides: TGTGCCAGCAGCTTAGATCGTTATGAGGGATCCTACAATGAGCAGTTCTTC.

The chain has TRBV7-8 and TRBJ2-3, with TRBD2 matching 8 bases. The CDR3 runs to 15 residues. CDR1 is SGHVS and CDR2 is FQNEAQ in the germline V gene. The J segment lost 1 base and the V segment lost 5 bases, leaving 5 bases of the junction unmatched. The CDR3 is CASSHLRGGTDTQYF. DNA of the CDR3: TGTGCCAGCAGCCATCTGCGGGGGGGCACAGATACGCAGTATTTT.

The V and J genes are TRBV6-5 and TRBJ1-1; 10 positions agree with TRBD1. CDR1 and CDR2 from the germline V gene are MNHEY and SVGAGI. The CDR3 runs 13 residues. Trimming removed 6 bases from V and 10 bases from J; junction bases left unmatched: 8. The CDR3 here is CASSLGQGMAAFF. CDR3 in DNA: TGTGCCAGCAGCCTGGGACAGGGGATGGCAGCTTTCTTT.

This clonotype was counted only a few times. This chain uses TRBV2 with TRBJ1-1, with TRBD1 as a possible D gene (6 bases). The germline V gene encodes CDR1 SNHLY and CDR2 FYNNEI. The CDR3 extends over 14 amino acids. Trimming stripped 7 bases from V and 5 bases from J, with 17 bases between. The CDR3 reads CASNARGHQTEAFF. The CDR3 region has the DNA TGTGCCAGCAACGCGAGGGGACACCAAACTGAAGCTTTCTTT.

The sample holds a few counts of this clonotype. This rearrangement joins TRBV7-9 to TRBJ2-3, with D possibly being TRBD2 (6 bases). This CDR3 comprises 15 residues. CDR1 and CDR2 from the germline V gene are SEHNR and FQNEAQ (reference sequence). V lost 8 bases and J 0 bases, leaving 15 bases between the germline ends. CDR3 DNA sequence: TGTGCCAGCTTTCCCCTCGGGGGTAGCACAGATACGCAGTATTTT. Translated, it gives CASFPLGGSTDTQYF. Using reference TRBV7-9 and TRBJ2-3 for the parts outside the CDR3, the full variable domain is DTGVSQNPRHKITKRGQNVTFRCDPISEHNRLYWYRQTLGQGPEFLTYFQNEAQLEKSRLLSDRFSAERPKGSFSTLEIQRTEQGDSAMYLCASFPLGGSTDTQYFGPGTRLTVL.

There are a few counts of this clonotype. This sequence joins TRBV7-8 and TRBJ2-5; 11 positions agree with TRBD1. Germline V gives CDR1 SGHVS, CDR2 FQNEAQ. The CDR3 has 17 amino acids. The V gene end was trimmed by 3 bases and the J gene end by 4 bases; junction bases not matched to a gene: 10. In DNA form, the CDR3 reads TGTGCCAGCAGCTTTCAACCTGGACAGGGGGCAGGAGAGACCCAGTACTTC. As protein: CASSFQPGQGAGETQYF.

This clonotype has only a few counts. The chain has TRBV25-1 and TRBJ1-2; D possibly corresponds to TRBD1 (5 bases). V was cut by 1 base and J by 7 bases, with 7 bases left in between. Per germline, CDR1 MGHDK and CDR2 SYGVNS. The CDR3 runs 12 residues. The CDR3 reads CASSEFQGGYTF. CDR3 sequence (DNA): TGTGCCAGCAGTGAATTCCAGGGTGGCTACACCTTC.

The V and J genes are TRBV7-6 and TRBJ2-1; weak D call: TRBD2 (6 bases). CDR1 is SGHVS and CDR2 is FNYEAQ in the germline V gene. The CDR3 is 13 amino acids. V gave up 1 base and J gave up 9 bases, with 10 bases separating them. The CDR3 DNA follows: TGTGCCAGCAGCTTAGAGGGACTGGGTGAGCAGTTCTTC. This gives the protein CASSLEGLGEQFF.

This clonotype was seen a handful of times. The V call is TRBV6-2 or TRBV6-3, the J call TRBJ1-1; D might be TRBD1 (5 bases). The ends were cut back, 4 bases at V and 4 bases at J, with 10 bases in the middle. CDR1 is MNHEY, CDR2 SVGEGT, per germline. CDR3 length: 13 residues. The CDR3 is CASSLGLITEAFF. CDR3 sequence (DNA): TGTGCCAGCAGTTTGGGACTGATCACTGAAGCTTTCTTT.

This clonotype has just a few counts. For the CDR3, the DNA is TGTGCCAGCAGTTCCTCGCCTGCGAGGGCCAAGGGGGAGGTAGCCAAAAACATTCAGTACTTC. Protein product: CASSSSPARAKGEVAKNIQYF. The V and J genes are TRBV12-3 or TRBV12-4 and TRBJ2-4; D is possibly TRBD1 or TRBD2 (6 bases each). The V gene lost 4 bases and the J gene lost 0 bases, with 28 bases spanning the gap. This CDR3 spans 21 amino acids.

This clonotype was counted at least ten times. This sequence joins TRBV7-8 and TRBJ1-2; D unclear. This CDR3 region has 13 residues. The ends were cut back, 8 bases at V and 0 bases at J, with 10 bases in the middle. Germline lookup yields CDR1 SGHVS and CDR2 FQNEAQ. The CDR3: CASGRTANYGYTF. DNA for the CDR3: TGTGCCAGCGGCCGGACGGCTAACTATGGCTACACCTTC.

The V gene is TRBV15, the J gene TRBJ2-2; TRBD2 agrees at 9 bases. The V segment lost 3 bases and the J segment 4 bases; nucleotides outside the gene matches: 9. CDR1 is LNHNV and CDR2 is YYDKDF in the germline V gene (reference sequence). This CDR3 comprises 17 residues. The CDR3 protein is CATSSGMGLATTGELFF. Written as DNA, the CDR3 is TGTGCCACCAGCAGCGGAATGGGACTAGCTACCACCGGGGAGCTGTTTTTT.

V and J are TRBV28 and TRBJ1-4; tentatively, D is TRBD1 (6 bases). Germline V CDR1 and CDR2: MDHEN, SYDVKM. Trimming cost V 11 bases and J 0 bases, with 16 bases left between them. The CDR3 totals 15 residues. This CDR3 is CAGGRGDATNEKLFF. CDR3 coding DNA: TGTGCCGGGGGGCGTGGGGATGCAACTAATGAAAAACTGTTTTTT.

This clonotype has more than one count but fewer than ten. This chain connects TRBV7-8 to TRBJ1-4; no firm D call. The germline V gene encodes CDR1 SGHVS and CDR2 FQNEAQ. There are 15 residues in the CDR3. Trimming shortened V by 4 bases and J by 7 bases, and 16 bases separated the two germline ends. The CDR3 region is CASSSELPGSEKLFF. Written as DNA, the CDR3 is TGTGCCAGCAGCTCGGAGTTGCCGGGGAGTGAAAAACTGTTTTTT.

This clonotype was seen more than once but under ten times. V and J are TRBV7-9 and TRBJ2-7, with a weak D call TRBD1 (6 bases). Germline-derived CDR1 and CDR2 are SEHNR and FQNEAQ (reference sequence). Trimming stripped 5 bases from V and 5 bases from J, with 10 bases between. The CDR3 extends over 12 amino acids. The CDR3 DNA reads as TGTGCCAGCAGCCTGCGACAGGACGAGCAGTACTTC. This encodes CASSLRQDEQYF.

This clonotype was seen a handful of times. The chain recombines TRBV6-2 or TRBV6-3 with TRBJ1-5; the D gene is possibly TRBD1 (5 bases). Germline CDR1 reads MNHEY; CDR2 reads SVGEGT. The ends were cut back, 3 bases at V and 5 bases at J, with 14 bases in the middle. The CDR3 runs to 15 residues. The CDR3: CASSYRGQGYQPQHF. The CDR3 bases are TGTGCCAGCAGTTATAGAGGGCAGGGATATCAGCCCCAGCATTTT.

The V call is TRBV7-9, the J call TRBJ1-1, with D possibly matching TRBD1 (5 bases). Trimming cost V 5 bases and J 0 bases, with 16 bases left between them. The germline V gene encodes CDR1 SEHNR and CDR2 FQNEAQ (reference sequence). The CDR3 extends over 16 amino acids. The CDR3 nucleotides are TGTGCCAGCAGCCCGAAGAGGGGCGGGTTGAACACTGAAGCTTTCTTT. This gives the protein CASSPKRGGLNTEAFF.

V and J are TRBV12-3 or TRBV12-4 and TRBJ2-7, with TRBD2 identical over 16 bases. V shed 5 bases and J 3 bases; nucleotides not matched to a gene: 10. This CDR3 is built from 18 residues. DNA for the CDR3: TGTGCCAGCAGTCCCTCGGGGACTAGCGGGGGGGTTAACTACGAGCAGTACTTC. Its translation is CASSPSGTSGGVNYEQYF.

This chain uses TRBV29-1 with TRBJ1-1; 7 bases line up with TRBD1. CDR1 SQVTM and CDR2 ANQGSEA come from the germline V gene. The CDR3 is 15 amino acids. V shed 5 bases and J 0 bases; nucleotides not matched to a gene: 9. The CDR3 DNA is TGCAGCGTTACGGGACAGAGTCTCATGAACACTGAAGCTTTCTTT. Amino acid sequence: CSVTGQSLMNTEAFF.

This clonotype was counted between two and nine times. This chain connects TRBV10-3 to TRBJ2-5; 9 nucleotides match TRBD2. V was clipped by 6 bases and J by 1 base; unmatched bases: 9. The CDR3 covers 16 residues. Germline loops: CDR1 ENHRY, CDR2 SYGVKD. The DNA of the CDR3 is TGTGCCATCAGGGACTCCCTAGCGGGGCCCCAAGAGACCCAGTACTTC. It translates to CAIRDSLAGPQETQYF.

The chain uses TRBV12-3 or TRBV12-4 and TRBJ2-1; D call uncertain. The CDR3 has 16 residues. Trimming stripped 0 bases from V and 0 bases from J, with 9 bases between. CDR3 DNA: TGTGCCAGCAGTTTAGCCGTCGGGCTCTCCTACAATGAGCAGTTCTTC. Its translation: CASSLAVGLSYNEQFF.

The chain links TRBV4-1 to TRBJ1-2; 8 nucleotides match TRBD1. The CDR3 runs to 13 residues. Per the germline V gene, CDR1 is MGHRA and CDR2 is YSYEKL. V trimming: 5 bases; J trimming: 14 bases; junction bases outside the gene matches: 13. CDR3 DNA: TGCGCCAGCAGCGTCCCGGGGGACAGGCCTAAAACCTTC. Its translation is CASSVPGDRPKTF.